This T cell receptor beta chain was obtained from a study of shared T cell receptors in the human thymus. Germline V gene sequence: CDR1 SGHVS, CDR2 FQNEAQ. This CDR3 contains 14 residues. V was cut by 2 bases and J by 1 base, with 8 bases left in between. TCRdb's table, derived via immunoSEQ multiplex PCR, lists solely in-frame clones and lacks some. The sample contains fewer than 700,000 clones, over 75% of which appear only once. The data were also submitted as part of a second study, on human thymus T cells. That work states: During corrective heart surgery, resections were taken, and the thymus tissue came from them. There were highly overlapping thymic repertoires among unrelated individuals, as related research reported.

The rearrangement uses TRBV7-8 and TRBJ2-5; D remains ambiguous. The receptor's source is a boy under two years old with a congenital heart defect. Sequencing was performed on thymocytes. CDR3 protein: CASSLKPLQETQYF. The CDR3 bases are TGTGCCAGCAGCTTAAAGCCCCTCCAAGAGACCCAGTACTTC. The entire variable domain, with the rest obtained from reference TRBV7-8 and TRBJ2-5, is as follows: GAGVSQSPRYKVAKRGQDVALRCDPISGHVSLFWYQQALGQGPEFLTYFQNEAQLDKSGLPSDRFFAERPEGSVSTLKIQRTQQEDSAVYLCASSLKPLQETQYFGPGTRLLVL.